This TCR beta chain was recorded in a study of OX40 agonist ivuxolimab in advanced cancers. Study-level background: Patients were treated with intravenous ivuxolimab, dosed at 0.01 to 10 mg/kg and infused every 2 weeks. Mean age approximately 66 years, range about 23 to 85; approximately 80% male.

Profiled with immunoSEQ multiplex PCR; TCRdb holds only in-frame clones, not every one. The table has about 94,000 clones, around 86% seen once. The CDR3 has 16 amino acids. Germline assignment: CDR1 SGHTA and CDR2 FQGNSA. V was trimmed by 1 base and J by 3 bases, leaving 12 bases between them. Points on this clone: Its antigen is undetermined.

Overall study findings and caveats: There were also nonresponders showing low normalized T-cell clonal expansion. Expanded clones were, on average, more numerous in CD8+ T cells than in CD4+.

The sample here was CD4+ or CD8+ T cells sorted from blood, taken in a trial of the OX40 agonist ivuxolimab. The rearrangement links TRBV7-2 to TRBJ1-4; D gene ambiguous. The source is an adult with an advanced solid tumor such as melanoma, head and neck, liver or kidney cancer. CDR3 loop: CASSLGGIWANEKLFF. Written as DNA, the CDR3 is TGTGCCAGCAGCTTAGGAGGGATTTGGGCTAATGAAAAACTGTTTTTT.